Only a few counts were recorded for the clone carrying this TCR beta chain. Antigen: not known. Per the germline V gene, CDR1 is SGHRS and CDR2 is YFSETQ. V shed 7 bases and J shed 10 bases, with 17 bases lying between them. The CDR3 has 13 residues. A template switching step contributed a universal primer site, while unique molecular identifiers were present in the cDNA. TCRdb reanalysed the 5' RACE reads using MiXCR and keeps one entry per CDR3 protein. This sample has approximately 700,000 distinct CDR3 sequences, with around a sixth found just once. This sample was included in a study of identical twins. General study points: Excess sharing by twins proved weaker in beta out-of-frame sequences.

The sample was also reused in another study, on T cells expressing NK-cell markers. From that paper: Underlying the TCR beta repertoires were sorted CD3+CD56+NKG2C+, CD3+CD56+NKG2C- and CD3+CD56-NKG2C+ T cells. Topping the CD3+CD56-NKG2C+ fraction as well were these clonotypes, in a handful of donors.

This chain links TRBV5-1 with TRBJ2-2; tentatively, D is TRBD2 (5 bases). The sequencing input was PBMCs. The clonotype originates from a woman aged 18-30 years in good health. The CDR3 spells CASGPDGEKELFF. CDR3 nucleotides: TGCGCCAGCGGGCCGGACGGGGAAAAGGAGCTGTTTTTT.